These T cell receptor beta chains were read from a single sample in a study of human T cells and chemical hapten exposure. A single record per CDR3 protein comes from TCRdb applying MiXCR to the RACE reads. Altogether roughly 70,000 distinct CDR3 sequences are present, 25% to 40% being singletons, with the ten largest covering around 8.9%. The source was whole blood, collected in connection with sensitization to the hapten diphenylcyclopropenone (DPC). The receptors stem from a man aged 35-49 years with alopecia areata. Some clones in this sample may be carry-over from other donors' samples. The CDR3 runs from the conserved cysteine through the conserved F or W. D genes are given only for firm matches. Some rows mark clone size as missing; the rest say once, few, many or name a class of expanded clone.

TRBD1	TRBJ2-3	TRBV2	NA	TGTGCCAGCAGCCGGGACAGGGGCGCAGATACGCAGTATTTT	CASSRDRGADTQYF
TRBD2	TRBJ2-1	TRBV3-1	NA	TGTGCCAGCAGCCAGCGGGAGTACTACAATGAGCAGTTCTTC	CASSQREYYNEQFF
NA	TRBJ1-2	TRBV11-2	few	TGTGCCAGCAGCTTAGGCCTCAACTATGGCTACACCTTC	CASSLGLNYGYTF
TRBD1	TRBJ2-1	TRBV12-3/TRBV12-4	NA	TGTGCCAGCAGCCGGGACAGGGATTACAATGAGCAGTTCTTC	CASSRDRDYNEQFF
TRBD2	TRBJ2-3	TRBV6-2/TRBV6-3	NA	TGTGCCAGCAGTTCGAGCGGGGGACGTCATGGTACGCAGTATTTT	CASSSSGGRHGTQYF
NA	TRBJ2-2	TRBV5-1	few	TGCGCCAGCAGCGAGGGACTGGGGAACACCGGGGAGCTGTTTTTT	CASSEGLGNTGELFF
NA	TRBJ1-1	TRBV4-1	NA	TGCGCCAGCAGCCAAGGCAATGGAGGGGAAGCTTTCTTT	CASSQGNGGEAFF
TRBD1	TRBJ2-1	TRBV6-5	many	TGTGCCAGCAGTCGATCCCGGGACAGCTATAATGAGCAGTTCTTC	CASSRSRDSYNEQFF
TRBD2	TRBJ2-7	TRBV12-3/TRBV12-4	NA	TGTTCCAGCAGGCCCGGGACTAGACCCTACGAGCAGTACTTC	CSSRPGTRPYEQYF
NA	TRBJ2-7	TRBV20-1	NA	TGCAGTGCTATCGAGGCCGGGACTCCTTACGAGCAGTACTTC	CSAIEAGTPYEQYF